This T cell receptor beta chain was documented in a study of blood T cell repertoires in COVID-19. About the study: The study drew acute and convalescent COVID-19 samples from the United States, Italy and Spain. From T cells, B-cell-depleted T cells, or PBMCs came the material, which was cDNA or gDNA.

The V and J ends lost 4 bases and 0 bases, in that order; junction bases with no gene match: 14. CDR3 length: 18 amino acids. Method: immunoSEQ multiplex PCR; TCRdb's copy keeps in-frame clones and lacks some. This table has 90,000 to 120,000 clones, about 91% appearing once. The gene calls are TRBV23-1 and TRBJ1-1, with 7 bases identical to TRBD1. TRBV23-1 is an ORF, and what it does is uncertain. The sequencing input was peripheral blood. This sequence was found in a man in his fifties with active or convalescent COVID-19. This chain's CDR3 is CASSRKWGQNYVNTEAFF. The CDR3 DNA is TGCGCCAGCAGTCGAAAATGGGGACAGAATTATGTGAACACTGAAGCTTTCTTT.